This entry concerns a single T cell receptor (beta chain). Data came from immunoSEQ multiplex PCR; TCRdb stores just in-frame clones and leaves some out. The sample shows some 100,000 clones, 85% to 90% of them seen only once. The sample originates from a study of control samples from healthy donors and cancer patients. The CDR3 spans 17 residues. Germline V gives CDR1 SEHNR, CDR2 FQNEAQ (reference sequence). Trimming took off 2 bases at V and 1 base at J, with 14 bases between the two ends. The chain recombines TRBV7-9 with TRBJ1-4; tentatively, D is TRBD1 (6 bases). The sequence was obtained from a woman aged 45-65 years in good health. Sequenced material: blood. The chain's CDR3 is CASSLTGLRGTNEKLFF. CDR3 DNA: TGTGCCAGCAGCTTAACAGGGTTAAGGGGAACTAATGAAAAACTGTTTTTT.